The entry below gives a single T cell receptor beta chain sequence along with its context. These data are taken from a study of cytomegalovirus exposure and HLA in healthy donors. Study at large: Membership in the Caucasian-associated ancestry cluster was found for 75% to 85% of nearly 400 genotyped donors.

The PCR employed 60 Vbeta primers together with 13 Jbeta primers. Per the original data handling: An analysis performed later counted around 80 million unique TCR beta chains (roughly 11 million of them shared). Profiled with immunoSEQ multiplex PCR; TCRdb holds only in-frame clones, not every one. V, J and clone size reflect that table, while D and trimming were determined from the DNA. The sample has under 200,000 clones, approximately 82% seen once. CDR3 length equals 14 residues. Germline-derived CDR1 and CDR2 are MNHNY and SVGAGI (reference sequence). Deletions cut 2 bases from V and 5 bases from J, with 12 bases between.

The rearrangement uses TRBV6-6 and TRBJ1-1; the D is unclear. This sequence originates from a male donor in good health and CMV-seronegative. Sample: PBMCs. The CDR3 sequence: CASSYRSGYTEAFF. CDR3 in DNA: TGTGCCAGCAGTTACAGGTCGGGGTATACTGAAGCTTTCTTT.